This T cell receptor (beta chain) comes out of a study of T cells in Graves' hyperthyroidism and ophthalmopathy. Study-level background: Peripheral blood was taken when the disease was first diagnosed, before any treatment began.

Study-level points and caveats: The model predicted ophthalmopathy a median roughly 6.5 months before onset.

RNA transcripts were the template for amplifying TCR beta CDR3 regions. Researchers ran a first-round RT-PCR on the TCR CDR3 using the HTBI primer set. TCRdb itself ran the multiplex PCR reads through MiXCR, one entry per CDR3 protein. The data show 400,000 to 450,000 distinct CDR3 sequences, with roughly 14% seen just once and approximately 13% held by the top ten. The ends were cut back, 1 base at V and 0 bases at J, with 10 bases in the middle. CDR1 SGHAT and CDR2 FQNNGV come from the germline V gene. The CDR3 loop spans 16 amino acids. This clonotype was detected ten times or more. Its antigen remains unidentified. The study based diagnoses on clinical symptoms, serum thyroxine and TRAb, thyroid ultrasound and orbital computed tomography. PBMCs stemmed from 10 ml fresh peripheral blood.

This TCR was sampled from a man aged 18 to 30 with Graves' ophthalmopathy. This sequence joins TRBV11-2 and TRBJ2-1, with D perhaps TRBD2 (5 bases). Sequencing input: blood. CDR3: CASSLAPGTSYNEQFF. DNA of the CDR3: TGTGCCAGCAGCTTAGCGCCGGGAACCTCCTACAATGAGCAGTTCTTC.